The 6 T cell receptor beta chains listed next were all sequenced from one sample in a study of T cells in Graves' hyperthyroidism and ophthalmopathy. TCR beta CDR3 regions were amplified from RNA transcripts. An initial round of RT-PCR targeting the TCR CDR3 relied on the HTBI primer set. TCRdb used MiXCR to reprocess the multiplex PCR reads, holding one entry per CDR3 protein. The sample lists roughly 93,000 distinct CDR3 sequences; roughly 49% were seen once. The sequenced sample was blood. These receptors were collected from a woman aged 40 to 55 with Graves' hyperthyroidism.

The chain employs TRBV29-1 and TRBJ2-7, with D perhaps TRBD1 or TRBD2 (6 bases each). In germline, CDR1 is SQVTM, CDR2 ANQGSEA. The V end was cut by 7 bases, the J end by 3 bases, with 28 bases between. The CDR3 length is 17 residues. The CDR3 bases are TGCAGCGACCTTCAGGGTAGTGGTGGAGGGGGTCTCTACGAGCAGTACTTC. Protein: CSDLQGSGGGGLYEQYF.

This clonotype was detected only a few times. This chain links TRBV29-1 with TRBJ2-2; TRBD1 might be the D (6 bases). V shed 5 bases and J shed 3 bases, with 7 bases lying between them. The germline V gene has CDR1 SQVTM and CDR2 ANQGSEA. The CDR3 totals 12 residues. This chain's CDR3 is CSVRTDTGELFF. The DNA of the CDR3 is TGCAGCGTTCGGACAGACACCGGGGAGCTGTTTTTT.

The chain combines TRBV4-2 with TRBJ2-5, with no clear D. The CDR3 length is 13 residues. Germline CDR1 and CDR2: LGHNA and YNFKEQ. This CDR3 is CHSSLLRRETQYF. CDR3 nucleotides: TGTCACAGCAGCCTCCTACGGAGAGAGACCCAGTACTTC.

This rearrangement joins TRBV25-1 to TRBJ1-5, with TRBD1 identical over 9 bases. The germline gives CDR1 MGHDK, CDR2 SYGVNS. This CDR3 is 17 amino acids long. Trimming removed 8 bases from V and 3 bases from J; junction bases left unmatched: 14. CDR3 region: CASLEPSGTGNNQPQHF. Here the CDR3 DNA reads TGTGCCAGCTTGGAGCCTTCCGGGACAGGGAACAATCAGCCCCAGCATTTT.

This clonotype was recorded only once. V is TRBV25-1 and J is TRBJ2-7; tentative D call: TRBD1 (5 bases). Germline CDR1 is MGHDK and CDR2 is SYGVNS. The CDR3 consists of 13 residues. V gave up 8 bases and J gave up 3 bases, with 14 bases separating them. CDR3 sequence: CASQDQGSYEQYF. The CDR3 DNA is TGTGCCAGCCAAGATCAGGGTAGCTACGAGCAGTACTTC.

This CDR3 reads CASSDLDRGNYEQYF. As DNA, the CDR3 is TGTGCCAGCAGCGACCTGGACAGGGGTAACTACGAGCAGTACTTC. The V call is TRBV7-9, the J call TRBJ2-7; 9 nucleotides align to TRBD1. V trimming: 5 bases; J trimming: 3 bases; junction bases outside the gene matches: 8. Germline CDR1 SEHNR, CDR2 FQNEAQ (reference sequence). CDR3 size: 15 residues.